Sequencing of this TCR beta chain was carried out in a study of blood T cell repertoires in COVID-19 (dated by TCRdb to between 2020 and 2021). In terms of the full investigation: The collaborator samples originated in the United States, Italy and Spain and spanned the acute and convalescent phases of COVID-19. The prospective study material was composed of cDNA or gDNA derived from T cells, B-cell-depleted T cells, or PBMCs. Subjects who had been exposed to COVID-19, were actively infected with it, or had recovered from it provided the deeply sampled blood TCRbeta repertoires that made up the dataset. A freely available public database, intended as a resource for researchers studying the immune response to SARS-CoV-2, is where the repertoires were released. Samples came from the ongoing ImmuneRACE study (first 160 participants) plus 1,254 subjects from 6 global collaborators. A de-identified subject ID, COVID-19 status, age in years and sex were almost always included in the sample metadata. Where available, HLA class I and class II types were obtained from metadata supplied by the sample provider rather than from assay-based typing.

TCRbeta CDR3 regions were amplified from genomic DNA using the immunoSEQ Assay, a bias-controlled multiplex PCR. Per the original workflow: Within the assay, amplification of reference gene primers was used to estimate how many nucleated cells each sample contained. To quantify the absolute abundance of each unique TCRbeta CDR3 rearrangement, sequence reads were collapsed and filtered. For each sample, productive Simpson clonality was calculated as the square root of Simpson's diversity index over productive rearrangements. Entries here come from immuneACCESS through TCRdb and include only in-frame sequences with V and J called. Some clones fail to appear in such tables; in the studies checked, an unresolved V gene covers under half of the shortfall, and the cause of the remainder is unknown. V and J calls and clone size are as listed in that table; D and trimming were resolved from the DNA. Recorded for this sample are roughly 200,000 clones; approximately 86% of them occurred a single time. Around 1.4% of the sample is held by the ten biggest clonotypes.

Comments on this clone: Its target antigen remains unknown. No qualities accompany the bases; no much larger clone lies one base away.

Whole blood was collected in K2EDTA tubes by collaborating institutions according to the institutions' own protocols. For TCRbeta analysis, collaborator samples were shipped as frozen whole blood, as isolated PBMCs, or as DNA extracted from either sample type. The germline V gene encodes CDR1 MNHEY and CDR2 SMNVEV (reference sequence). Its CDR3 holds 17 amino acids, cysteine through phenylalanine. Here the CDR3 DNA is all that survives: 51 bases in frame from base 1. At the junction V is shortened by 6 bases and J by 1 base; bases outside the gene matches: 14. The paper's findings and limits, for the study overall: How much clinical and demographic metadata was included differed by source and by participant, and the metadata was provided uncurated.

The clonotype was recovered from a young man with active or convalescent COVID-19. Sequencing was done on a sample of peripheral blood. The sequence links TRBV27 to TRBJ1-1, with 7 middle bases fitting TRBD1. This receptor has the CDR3 CASSLGGARQGNTEAFF. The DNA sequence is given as TGTGCCAGCAGCCTAGGGGGCGCCAGACAGGGGAACACTGAAGCTTTCTTT.